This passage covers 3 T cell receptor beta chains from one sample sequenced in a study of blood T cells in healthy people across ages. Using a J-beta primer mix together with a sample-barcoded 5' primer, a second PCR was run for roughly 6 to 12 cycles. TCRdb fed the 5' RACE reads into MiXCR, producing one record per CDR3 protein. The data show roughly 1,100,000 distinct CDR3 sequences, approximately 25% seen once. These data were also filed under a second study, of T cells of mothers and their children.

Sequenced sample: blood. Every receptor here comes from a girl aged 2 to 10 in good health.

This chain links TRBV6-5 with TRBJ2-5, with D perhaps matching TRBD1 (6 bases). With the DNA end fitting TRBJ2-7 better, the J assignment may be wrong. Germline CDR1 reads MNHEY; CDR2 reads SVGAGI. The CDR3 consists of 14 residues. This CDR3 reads CASIHPDRPYEQYF. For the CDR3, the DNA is TGTGCCAGCATCCACCCCGACAGGCCCTACGAGCAGTACTTC.

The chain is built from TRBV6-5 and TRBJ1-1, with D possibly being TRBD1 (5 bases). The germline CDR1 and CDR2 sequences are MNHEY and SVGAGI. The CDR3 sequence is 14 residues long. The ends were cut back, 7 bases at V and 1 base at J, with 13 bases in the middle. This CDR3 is CASKRDGGNTEAFF. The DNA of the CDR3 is TGTGCCAGCAAACGAGATGGGGGGAACACTGAAGCTTTCTTT.

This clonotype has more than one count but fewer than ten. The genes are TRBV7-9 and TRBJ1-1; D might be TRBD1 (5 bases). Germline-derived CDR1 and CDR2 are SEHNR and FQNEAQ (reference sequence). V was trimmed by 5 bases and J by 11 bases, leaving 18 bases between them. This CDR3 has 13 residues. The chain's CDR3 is CASSPQGRQRAFF. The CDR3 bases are TGTGCCAGCAGCCCCCAAGGGCGACAGAGGGCTTTCTTT.